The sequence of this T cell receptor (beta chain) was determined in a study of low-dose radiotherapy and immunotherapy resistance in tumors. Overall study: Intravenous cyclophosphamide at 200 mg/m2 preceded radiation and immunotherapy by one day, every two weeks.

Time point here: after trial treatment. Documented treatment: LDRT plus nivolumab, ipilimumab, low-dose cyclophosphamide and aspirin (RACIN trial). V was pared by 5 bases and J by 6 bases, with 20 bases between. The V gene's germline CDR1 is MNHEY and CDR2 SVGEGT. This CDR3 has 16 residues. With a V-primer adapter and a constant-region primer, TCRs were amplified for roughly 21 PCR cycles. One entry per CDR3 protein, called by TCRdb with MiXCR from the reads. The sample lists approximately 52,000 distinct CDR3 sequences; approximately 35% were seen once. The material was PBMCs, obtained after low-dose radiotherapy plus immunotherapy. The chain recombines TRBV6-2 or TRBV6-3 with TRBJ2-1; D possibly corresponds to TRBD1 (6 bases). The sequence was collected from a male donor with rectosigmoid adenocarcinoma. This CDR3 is CASSVIGAVRGNEQFF. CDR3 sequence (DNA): TGTGCCAGCAGTGTTATCGGGGCCGTCAGGGGCAATGAGCAGTTCTTC.